Below are 29 T cell receptor beta chains sequenced from a single sample in a study of CD4 T cells in relation to SARS-CoV-2 and coronaviruses. Unexposed donor CD4+ T cells date from about 2011-2018, before the COVID-19 pandemic. The cells were cultured for approximately ten days before CD4+ T cells were isolated. These receptors' antigens are unknown. Repertoires were generated with immunoSEQ multiplex PCR, while TCRdb's copy carries only in-frame clones and drops some. The data hold 25,000 or so clones, with roughly 82% observed a single time. Input material: CD4+ T cells from PBMCs, cultured in vitro. These receptors were obtained from a human donor in good health.

This clone showed up just once. The J gene is TRBJ2-1, the V gene TRBV3-1 (or the pseudogene TRBV3-2); D is possibly TRBD1 (6 bases). Between the trimmed V and J ends, which lost 1 base and 5 bases, there was a span of 9 bases. Germline V CDR1 and CDR2: LGHDT, YNNKEL (reference sequence). The CDR3 has 14 amino acids. The CDR3 DNA follows: TGTGCCAGCAGCCAAGTGGACAGTAACAATGAGCAGTTCTTC. This sequence encodes CASSQVDSNNEQFF.

V gene TRBV24-1 combines with J gene TRBJ2-3, with 7 nucleotides matching TRBD2. The length of the CDR3 is 13 residues. Germline values: CDR1 KGHDR, CDR2 SFDVKD. Trimming took 7 bases from V and 1 from J; bases not matched to a gene: 1. The CDR3 here is CATSGRRTDTQYF. The CDR3 coding sequence is TGTGCCACCAGCGGGAGGCGCACAGATACGCAGTATTTT.

V usage is TRBV7-9 and J usage is TRBJ1-3; no clear D gene. The CDR3 contains 15 residues. Germline V gene data show CDR1 as SEHNR and CDR2 as FQNEAQ (reference sequence). The ends were cut back, 5 bases at V and 2 bases at J, with 13 bases in the middle. The CDR3 DNA reads as TGTGCCAGCAGCCCGAGACTATTAACTGGAAACACCATATATTTT. Translation gives CASSPRLLTGNTIYF.

The gene calls are TRBV7-9 and TRBJ2-1; TRBD2 might be the D (5 bases). The ends were cut back, 2 bases at V and 7 bases at J, with 9 bases in the middle. The germline gives CDR1 SEHNR, CDR2 FQNEAQ (reference sequence). The CDR3 is made up of 13 amino acids. The CDR3 DNA reads as TGTGCCAGCAGCTTATCGGGGATGAATGAGCAGTTCTTC. Its translation: CASSLSGMNEQFF.

The chain combines TRBV7-2 with TRBJ1-2; D is perhaps TRBD1 (5 bases). Germline V CDR1 and CDR2: SGHTA, FQGNSA. The V and J ends lost 5 bases and 8 bases respectively, with 12 bases between them. The CDR3 runs to 12 residues. CDR3 protein: CASSPPRDGYTF. The DNA of the CDR3 is TGTGCCAGCAGCCCCCCTCGGGACGGCTACACCTTC.

Concerning this clone itself: This CDR3 is also generated by other DNA sequences in the sample. V usage is TRBV7-2 and J usage is TRBJ2-7, with D unresolved. This CDR3 is 13 amino acids long. V was cut by 4 bases and J by 2 bases, with 9 bases left in between. Germline V gene sequence: CDR1 SGHTA, CDR2 FQGNSA. DNA for the CDR3: TGTGCCAGCAGCTCCCAAGGAGCCTACGAGCAGTACTTC. Translated, it gives CASSSQGAYEQYF.

This chain connects TRBV6-2 or TRBV6-3 to TRBJ1-5, with no clear D. V lost 6 bases, J lost 1 base, and 13 bases lay in between. Looked up from germline, CDR1 is MNHEY and CDR2 is SVGEGT. The CDR3 extends over 15 amino acids. Here the CDR3 reads CASSPIASSNQPQHF. CDR3 DNA: TGTGCCAGCAGCCCTATTGCGTCAAGCAATCAGCCCCAGCATTTT.

V gene TRBV9 combines with J gene TRBJ2-2; tentatively, D is TRBD2 (7 bases). Germline V lookup: CDR1 SGDLS, CDR2 YYNGEE. V was trimmed by 0 bases and J by 4 bases, leaving 19 bases between them. This CDR3 contains 18 residues. The CDR3 region has the DNA TGTGCCAGCAGCGTAGGTCCTGGGGGGGGGCGTGGCACCGGGGAGCTGTTTTTT. Residues: CASSVGPGGGRGTGELFF.

The CDR3 DNA reads TGTGCCAGCAGCAGCCAGTCGAGGGCTGAAGCTTTCTTT. This codes for CASSSQSRAEAFF. J is TRBJ1-1 and V is TRBV7-8; D remains unclear. The CDR3 has 13 residues. V lost 5 bases and J 6 bases, leaving 13 bases between the germline ends. Germline V gene sequence: CDR1 SGHVS, CDR2 FQNEAQ.

The chain carries TRBV12-3 or TRBV12-4 and TRBJ2-7; D is perhaps TRBD1 (5 bases). The CDR3 extends over 13 amino acids. Deletions cut 8 bases from V and 0 bases from J, with 11 bases between. The CDR3 DNA reads TGTGCCAGCTCCAATCAGGGCTCCTACGAGCAGTACTTC. As protein: CASSNQGSYEQYF.

The genes are TRBV2 and TRBJ1-5, with D possibly matching TRBD1 (5 bases). V shed 2 bases and J shed 0 bases, with 8 bases lying between them. Germline V gene sequence: CDR1 SNHLY, CDR2 FYNNEI. The CDR3 is 15 amino acids. CDR3 sequence reads: CASSELQDSNQPQHF. The CDR3 bases are TGTGCCAGCAGTGAACTACAGGATAGCAATCAGCCCCAGCATTTT.

The chain is built from TRBV9 and TRBJ2-3; TRBD2 agrees at 15 bases. Trimming at V came to 4 bases and at J to 3 bases, leaving 9 bases not matched to a gene. This CDR3 has 18 residues. Germline V gene sequence: CDR1 SGDLS, CDR2 YYNGEE. The CDR3 sequence is CASSPGLAGGFGTDTQYF. The CDR3 DNA is TGTGCCAGCAGCCCGGGACTAGCGGGAGGTTTTGGTACAGATACGCAGTATTTT.

The genes are TRBV6-2 or TRBV6-3 and TRBJ2-3; D is undetermined. Germline V gene sequence: CDR1 MNHEY, CDR2 SVGEGT. V lost 0 bases to trimming and J lost 3 bases, with 4 bases between them. There are 13 residues in the CDR3. This CDR3 is CASSYSETDTQYF. The CDR3 region has the DNA TGTGCCAGCAGTTACTCAGAAACAGATACGCAGTATTTT.

The rearrangement joins TRBV7-2 to TRBJ2-7; a possible D gene is TRBD2 (5 bases). The V end lost 3 bases, the J end lost 0 bases, and 15 bases lay between the germline ends. The CDR3 loop spans 16 amino acids. Germline V gene sequence: CDR1 SGHTA, CDR2 FQGNSA. CDR3: CASSFSGVSGSYEQYF. As DNA, the CDR3 is TGTGCCAGCAGCTTCTCCGGGGTGTCCGGCTCCTACGAGCAGTACTTC.

The rearrangement uses TRBV2 and TRBJ1-2, with D unresolved. V was trimmed by 3 bases and J by 5 bases, leaving 13 bases between them. CDR3 length: 14 amino acids. In germline, CDR1 is SNHLY, CDR2 FYNNEI. CDR3 residues: CASSDLAKGYGYTF. The CDR3 DNA reads TGTGCCAGCAGTGATCTTGCCAAGGGATATGGCTACACCTTC.

The chain is built from TRBV6-2 or TRBV6-3 and TRBJ2-7, with a weak D call TRBD1 (6 bases). Germline CDR1 and CDR2: MNHEY and SVGEGT. The CDR3 totals 12 residues. Trimming pared 5 bases from V and 5 bases from J, leaving 10 bases between. CDR3 region: CASSVQGHEQYF. CDR3 nucleotides: TGTGCCAGCAGTGTACAGGGCCACGAGCAGTACTTC.

The rearrangement links TRBV11-2 to TRBJ1-2; D ambiguous. The CDR3 spans 12 residues. Germline V gene lookup returns CDR1 SGHAT and CDR2 FQNNGV. With 4 bases removed from V and 5 bases from J, the gap between germline ends came to 8 bases. CDR3 region: CASSSDGYGYTF. The CDR3 coding sequence is TGTGCCAGCAGCTCGGACGGATATGGCTACACCTTC.

J is TRBJ2-3 and V is TRBV4-1, with TRBD1 matching over 10 bases. V shed 6 bases, J shed 4 bases, and the junction held 10 bases outside the gene matches. CDR1 and CDR2 from the germline V gene are MGHRA and YSYEKL. This CDR3 region has 16 residues. The DNA for the CDR3 is TGCGCCAGCAGGTCCCCCGGGACAGGGGAATCAGATACGCAGTATTTT. It codes for CASRSPGTGESDTQYF.

The J gene is TRBJ1-1, the V gene TRBV29-1, with 12 positions matching TRBD1. V was clipped by 6 bases and J by 1 base; unmatched bases: 3. The V gene's germline CDR1 is SQVTM and CDR2 ANQGSEA. This CDR3 is 14 amino acids long. The CDR3 loop reads CSVGQGAGNTEAFF. The CDR3 nucleotides are TGCAGCGTGGGACAGGGGGCAGGGAACACTGAAGCTTTCTTT.

The V call is TRBV4-3, the J call TRBJ2-1, with unresolved D. There are 15 residues in the CDR3. Germline assignment: CDR1 LGHNA and CDR2 YSLEER. Trimming pared 2 bases from V and 2 bases from J, leaving 10 bases between. The CDR3 reads CASSQIARPYNEQFF. CDR3 DNA: TGCGCCAGCAGCCAAATCGCGCGTCCCTACAATGAGCAGTTCTTC.

This clone is labeled medium-sized (0.01 to 0.1%). The chain combines TRBV5-1 with TRBJ2-5; TRBD1 is a possible D gene (6 bases). Trimming removed 3 bases at V and 1 base at J, with 19 bases between. Germline loops: CDR1 SGHRS, CDR2 YFSETQ. CDR3 length: 17 amino acids. CDR3 in amino acids: CASSSHRGRDLQETQYF. The CDR3 DNA follows: TGCGCCAGCAGCTCTCATAGGGGGAGAGACCTCCAAGAGACCCAGTACTTC.

For the CDR3, the DNA is TGTGCCAGTACCCCGACAGCCTCTGGAAACACCATATATTTT. It is translated as CASTPTASGNTIYF. This chain joins TRBV19 and TRBJ1-3; possibly TRBD1 for D (5 bases). CDR1 and CDR2 (germline): LNHDA, SQIVND (reference sequence). The germline V and J ends were trimmed by 7 bases and 0 bases, with 10 bases remaining between them. CDR3 length: 14 residues.

V and J are TRBV2 and TRBJ1-4; D gene unclear. This CDR3 spans 13 amino acids. CDR1 is SNHLY and CDR2 is FYNNEI in the germline V gene. V gave up 6 bases and J gave up 8 bases, with 13 bases separating them. CDR3 region: CASRQVLKEKLFF. The CDR3 nucleotides read TGTGCCAGCAGGCAGGTCTTAAAGGAAAAACTGTTTTTT.

V gene TRBV27 combines with J gene TRBJ2-2, with 7 bases matching TRBD1. Germline CDR1 and CDR2: MNHEY and SMNVEV (reference sequence). CDR3 length equals 14 residues. V lost 10 bases and J lost 0; bases outside the gene matches: 5. The CDR3 spells CAIRGTANTGELFF. The DNA of the CDR3 is TGTGCCATCAGGGGGACAGCGAACACCGGGGAGCTGTTTTTT.

This chain connects TRBV14 to TRBJ2-2, with a weak D call TRBD1 (5 bases). Germline V gene sequence: CDR1 SGHDN, CDR2 FVKESK. This CDR3 has 13 amino acids. V was clipped by 6 bases and J by 7 bases, with 12 bases between them. As DNA, the CDR3 is TGTGCCAGCAGACCGCAGGGCCGCGGGGAGCTGTTTTTT. Translating it yields CASRPQGRGELFF.

The chain employs TRBV6-5 and TRBJ1-1; 7 bases fit TRBD1. The CDR3 length is 13 residues. J gave up 4 bases and V 6 bases, and 5 bases lay outside the gene matches. Germline assignment: CDR1 MNHEY and CDR2 SVGAGI. CDR3 in amino acids: CASRYTGVTEAFF. CDR3 nucleotides: TGTGCCAGCAGATATACAGGGGTCACTGAAGCTTTCTTT.

This clone was found once. The chain has TRBV5-1 and TRBJ2-2; D unclear. Trimming left V 3 bases short and J 1 base short, with 10 bases between. This CDR3 contains 15 residues. CDR1 is SGHRS and CDR2 is YFSETQ in the germline V gene. The chain's CDR3 is CASSWASRNTGELFF. The CDR3 DNA sequence: TGCGCCAGCAGCTGGGCGTCCCGGAACACCGGGGAGCTGTTTTTT.

The chain combines TRBV5-4 with TRBJ2-7; 12 positions match TRBD1. The CDR3 length is 17 residues. Per germline, CDR1 SGHNT and CDR2 YYREEE (reference sequence). J gave up 9 bases and V 4 bases, and 17 bases lay outside the gene matches. The CDR3 DNA follows: TGTGCCAGCAGCCCCTCGTTACCGGGACAGGGGGCGCCAGGGCAGTACTTC. Encoded protein: CASSPSLPGQGAPGQYF.

V gene TRBV29-1 combines with J gene TRBJ2-3; the D gene is possibly TRBD1 (6 bases). Germline CDR1 reads SQVTM; CDR2 reads ANQGSEA. Trimming took off 7 bases at V and 4 bases at J, with 15 bases between the two ends. CDR3 size: 13 residues. Here the CDR3 DNA reads TGCAGCGCAGAAGGTGGGACATCAGATACGCAGTATTTT. Translating gives CSAEGGTSDTQYF.